The clone carrying this T cell receptor (beta chain) showed up just once. The data are from a study of cytomegalovirus exposure and HLA in healthy donors. PCR involved 60 Vbeta and 13 Jbeta primers. Method: immunoSEQ multiplex PCR; TCRdb's copy keeps in-frame clones and lacks some. The sample includes approximately 200,000 clones, about 80% seen only once; the top ten take roughly a sixth. The CDR3 runs 13 residues. The V end was cut by 1 base, the J end by 5 bases, with 5 bases between. Germline CDR1 SSHAT, CDR2 FNYEAQ (reference sequence). The sequenced material came from PBMCs. This receptor was identified in a man aged 40-55 years in good health and CMV-seronegative. This chain joins TRBV7-7 and TRBJ2-2, with D possibly being TRBD2 (5 bases). Written as DNA, the CDR3 is TGTGCCAGCAGCTTAGGGAGGACCGGGGAGCTGTTTTTT. Translated, it gives CASSLGRTGELFF.